The 7 T cell receptor beta chains reported below all come from one sample, sequenced in a study of T cell changes during pregnancy in multiple sclerosis. The assay was immunoSEQ multiplex PCR, and TCRdb's table has in-frame clones only and misses some. The table shows about 64,000 clones, with 90% occurring only once. Sample: peripheral blood, taken in the third trimester of pregnancy. Every receptor here comes from a female donor in good health, enrolled as a control in a pregnancy study.

The chain has TRBV29-1 and TRBJ2-5; TRBD2 aligns across 9 bases. The CDR3 totals 15 residues. The germline V gene has CDR1 SQVTM and CDR2 ANQGSEA. J lost 1 base, V lost 3 bases, and 6 bases had no gene match. CDR3 sequence (DNA): TGCAGCGTTGAGCGAGCGGGAGGCACCCAAGAGACCCAGTACTTC. It codes for CSVERAGGTQETQYF.

The rearrangement uses TRBV5-1 and TRBJ1-1; TRBD1 agrees at 7 bases. The length of the CDR3 is 16 residues. Per the germline V gene, CDR1 is SGHRS and CDR2 is YFSETQ. Losses at the gene ends were 3 bases for V and 1 base for J; bases not matched to a gene: 9. In DNA, the CDR3 is TGCGCCAGCAGCTCCCCGGCACAGGGGAAGAACACTGAAGCTTTCTTT. Protein sequence: CASSSPAQGKNTEAFF.

J is TRBJ1-5 and V is TRBV30; the D is unclear. The ends were cut back, 3 bases at V and 2 bases at J, with 11 bases in the middle. CDR1 is GTSNPN, CDR2 SVGIG, per germline (reference sequence). CDR3 length: 14 amino acids. The CDR3 reads CAWSIGDGNQPQHF. CDR3 bases: TGTGCCTGGAGCATCGGGGATGGCAATCAGCCCCAGCATTTT.

This rearrangement joins TRBV18 to TRBJ2-3; possibly TRBD1 for D (6 bases). The CDR3 spans 13 residues. Trimming took off 4 bases at V and 7 bases at J, with 12 bases between the two ends. Germline V gives CDR1 KGHSH, CDR2 LQKENI. DNA for the CDR3: TGTGCCAGCTCACTGGGGGCAGGCAATACGCAGTATTTT. It yields the protein CASSLGAGNTQYF.

The CDR3 DNA is TGCGCCAGCAGCTCTGGACTCCTTATCCCCGGGGAGCTGTTTTTT. It encodes CASSSGLLIPGELFF. The genes are TRBV5-1 and TRBJ2-2; maybe TRBD2 (5 bases). CDR1 and CDR2 from the germline V gene are SGHRS and YFSETQ. CDR3 length: 15 amino acids. Trimming stripped 3 bases from V and 6 bases from J, with 15 bases between.

The chain uses TRBV6-1 and TRBJ1-2, with TRBD1 identical over 7 bases. The germline CDR1 and CDR2 sequences are MNHNS and SASEGT. The CDR3 covers 14 residues. J lost 3 bases, V lost 2 bases, and 3 bases had no gene match. The CDR3 DNA follows: TGTGCCAGCAGTGAAAGAGGACAGGACTATGGCTACACCTTC. Translated: CASSERGQDYGYTF.

This sequence joins TRBV7-2 and TRBJ2-1; D gene unclear. Looked up from germline, CDR1 is SGHTA and CDR2 is FQGNSA. Trimming shortened V by 5 bases and J by 9 bases, and 14 bases separated the two germline ends. There are 13 residues in the CDR3. Here the CDR3 DNA reads TGTGCCAGCAGCCCACTCAATCTTAGTGAGCAGTTCTTC. It is translated as CASSPLNLSEQFF.